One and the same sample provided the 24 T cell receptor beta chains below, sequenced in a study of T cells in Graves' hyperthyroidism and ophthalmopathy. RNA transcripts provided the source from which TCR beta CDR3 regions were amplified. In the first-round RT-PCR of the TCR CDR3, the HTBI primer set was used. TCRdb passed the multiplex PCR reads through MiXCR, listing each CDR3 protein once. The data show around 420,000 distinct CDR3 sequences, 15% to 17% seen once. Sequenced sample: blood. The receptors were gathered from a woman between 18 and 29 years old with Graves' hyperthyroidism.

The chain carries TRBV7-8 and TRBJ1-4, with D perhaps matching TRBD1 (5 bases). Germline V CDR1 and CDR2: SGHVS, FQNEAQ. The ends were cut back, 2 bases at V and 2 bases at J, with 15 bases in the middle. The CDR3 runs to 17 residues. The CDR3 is CASSLSGTGPTNEKLFF. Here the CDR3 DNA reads TGTGCCAGCAGCTTAAGTGGGACGGGTCCGACTAATGAAAAACTGTTTTTT.

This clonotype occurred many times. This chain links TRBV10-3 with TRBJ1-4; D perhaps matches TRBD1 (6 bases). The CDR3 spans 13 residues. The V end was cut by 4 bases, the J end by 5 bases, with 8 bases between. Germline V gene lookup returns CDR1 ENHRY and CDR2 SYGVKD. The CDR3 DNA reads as TGTGCCATCAGTGTTGACAGGAATGAAAAACTGTTTTTT. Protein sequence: CAISVDRNEKLFF.

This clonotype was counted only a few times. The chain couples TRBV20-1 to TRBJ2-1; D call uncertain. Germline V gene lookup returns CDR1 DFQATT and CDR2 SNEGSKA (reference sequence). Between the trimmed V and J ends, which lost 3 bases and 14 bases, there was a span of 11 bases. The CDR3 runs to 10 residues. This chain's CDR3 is CSARSSREFF. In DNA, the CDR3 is TGCAGTGCTAGGTCATCCCGCGAGTTCTTC.

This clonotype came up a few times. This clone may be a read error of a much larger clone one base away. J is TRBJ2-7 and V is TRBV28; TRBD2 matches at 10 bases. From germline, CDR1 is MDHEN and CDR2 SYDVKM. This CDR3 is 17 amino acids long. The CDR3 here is CASSWTSRLAGDYEQCF. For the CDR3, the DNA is TGTGCCAGCAGTTGGACCTCTCGTCTAGCGGGAGATTACGAGCAGTGCTTC.

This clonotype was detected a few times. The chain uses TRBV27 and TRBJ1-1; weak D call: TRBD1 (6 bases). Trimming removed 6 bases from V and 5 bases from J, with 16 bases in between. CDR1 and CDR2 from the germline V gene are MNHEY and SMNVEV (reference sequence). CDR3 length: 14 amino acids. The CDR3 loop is CASRGGHPGTEAFF. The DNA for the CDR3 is TGTGCCAGCAGGGGGGGACACCCTGGGACTGAAGCTTTCTTT.

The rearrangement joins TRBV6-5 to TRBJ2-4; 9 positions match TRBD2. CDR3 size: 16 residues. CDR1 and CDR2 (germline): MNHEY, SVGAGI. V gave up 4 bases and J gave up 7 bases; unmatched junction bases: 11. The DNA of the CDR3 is TGTGCCAGCAGTTCCTCTGGGCGGGGGGGCCGGAACATTCAGTACTTC. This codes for CASSSSGRGGRNIQYF.

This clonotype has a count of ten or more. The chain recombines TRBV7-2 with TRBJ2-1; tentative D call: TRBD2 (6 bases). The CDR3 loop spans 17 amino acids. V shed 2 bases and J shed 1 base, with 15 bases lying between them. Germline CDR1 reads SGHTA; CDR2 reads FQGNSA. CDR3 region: CASSLTGGRGSYNEQFF. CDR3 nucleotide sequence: TGTGCCAGCAGCTTAACAGGCGGGCGGGGATCCTACAATGAGCAGTTCTTC.

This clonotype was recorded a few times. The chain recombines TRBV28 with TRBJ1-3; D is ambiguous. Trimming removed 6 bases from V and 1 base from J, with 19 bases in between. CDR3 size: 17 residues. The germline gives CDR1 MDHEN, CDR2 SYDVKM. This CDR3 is CASSPTGRISSGNTIYF. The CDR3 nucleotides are TGTGCCAGCAGCCCCACCGGACGGATCTCTTCTGGAAACACCATATATTTT.

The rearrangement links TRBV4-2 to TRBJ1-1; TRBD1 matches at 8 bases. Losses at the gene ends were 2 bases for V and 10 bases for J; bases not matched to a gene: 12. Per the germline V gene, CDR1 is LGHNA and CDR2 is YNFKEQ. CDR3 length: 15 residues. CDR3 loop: CASSQHITGGEGAFF. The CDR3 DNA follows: TGTGCCAGCAGCCAACATATTACAGGGGGAGAGGGAGCTTTCTTT.

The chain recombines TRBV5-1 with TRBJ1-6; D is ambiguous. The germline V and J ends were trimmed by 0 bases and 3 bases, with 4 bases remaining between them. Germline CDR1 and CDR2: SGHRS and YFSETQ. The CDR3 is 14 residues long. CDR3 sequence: CASSLGVYNSPLHF. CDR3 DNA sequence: TGCGCCAGCAGCTTGGGCGTCTATAATTCACCCCTCCACTTT.

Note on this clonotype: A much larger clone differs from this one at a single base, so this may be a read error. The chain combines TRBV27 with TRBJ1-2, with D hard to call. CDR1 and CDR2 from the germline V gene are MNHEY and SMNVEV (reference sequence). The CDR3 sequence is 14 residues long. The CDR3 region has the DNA TGTGCCAGCAGTCCACCCGGGATAAACTATGGCTACATCTTC. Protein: CASSPPGINYGYIF.

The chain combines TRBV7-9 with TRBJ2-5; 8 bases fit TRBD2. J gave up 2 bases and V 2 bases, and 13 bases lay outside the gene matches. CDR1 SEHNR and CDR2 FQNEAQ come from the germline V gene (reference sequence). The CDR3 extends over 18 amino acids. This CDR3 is CASSLWHNAGRVQETQYF. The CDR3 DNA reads TGTGCCAGCAGCTTATGGCACAACGCCGGGAGGGTACAAGAGACCCAGTACTTC.

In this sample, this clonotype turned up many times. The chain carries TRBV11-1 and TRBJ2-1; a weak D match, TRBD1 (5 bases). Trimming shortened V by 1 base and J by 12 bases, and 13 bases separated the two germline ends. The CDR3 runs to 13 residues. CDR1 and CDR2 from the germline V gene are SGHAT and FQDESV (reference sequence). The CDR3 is CASSLDAVGAQFF. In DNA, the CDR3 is TGTGCCAGCAGCTTAGATGCCGTTGGGGCGCAGTTCTTC.

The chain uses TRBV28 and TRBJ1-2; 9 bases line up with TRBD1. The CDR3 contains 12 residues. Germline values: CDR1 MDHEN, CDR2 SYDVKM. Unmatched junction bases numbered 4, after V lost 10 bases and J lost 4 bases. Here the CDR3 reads CATTGQGYGYTF. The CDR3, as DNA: TGTGCCACTACGGGACAGGGCTATGGCTACACCTTC.

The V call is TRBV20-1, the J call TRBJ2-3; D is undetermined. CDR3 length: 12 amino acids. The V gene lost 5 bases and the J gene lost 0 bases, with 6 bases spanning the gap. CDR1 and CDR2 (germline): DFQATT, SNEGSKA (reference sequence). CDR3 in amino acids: CSAFASTDTQYF. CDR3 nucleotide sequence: TGCAGTGCTTTCGCGAGCACAGATACGCAGTATTTT.

The CDR3 nucleotides are TGTGCCAGCAGTTTTTCCGGGACAGGGAATGCGTACACCGGGGAGCTGTTTTTT. Translated, it gives CASSFSGTGNAYTGELFF. The genes are TRBV12-3 or TRBV12-4 and TRBJ2-2; TRBD1 agrees at 9 bases. The CDR3 has 18 residues. The ends lost 3 bases at V and 3 bases at J; junction bases unmatched: 11.

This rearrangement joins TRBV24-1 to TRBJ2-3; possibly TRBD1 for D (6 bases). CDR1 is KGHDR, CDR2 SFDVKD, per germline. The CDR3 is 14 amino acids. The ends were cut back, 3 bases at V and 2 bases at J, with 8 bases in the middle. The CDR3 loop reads CATSDRQATDTQYF. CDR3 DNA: TGTGCCACCAGTGATCGACAGGCCACAGATACGCAGTATTTT.

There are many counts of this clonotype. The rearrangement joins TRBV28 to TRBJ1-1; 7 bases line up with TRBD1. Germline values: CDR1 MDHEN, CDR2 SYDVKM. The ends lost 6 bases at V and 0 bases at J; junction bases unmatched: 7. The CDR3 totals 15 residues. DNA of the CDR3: TGTGCCAGCAGGGGCGGGACAGCCATGAACACTGAAGCTTTCTTT. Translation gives CASRGGTAMNTEAFF.

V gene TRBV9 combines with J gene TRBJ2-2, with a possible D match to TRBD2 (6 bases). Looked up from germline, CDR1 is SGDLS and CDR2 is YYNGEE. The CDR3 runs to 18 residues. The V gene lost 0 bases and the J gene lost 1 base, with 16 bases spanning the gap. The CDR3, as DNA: TGTGCCAGCAGCGTAGTCCGCGGAGGGATAGGGAACACCGGGGAGCTGTTTTTT. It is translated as CASSVVRGGIGNTGELFF.

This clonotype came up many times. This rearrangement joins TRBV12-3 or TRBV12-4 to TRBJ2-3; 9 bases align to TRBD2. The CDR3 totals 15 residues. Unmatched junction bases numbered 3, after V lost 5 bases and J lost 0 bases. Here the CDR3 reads CASSNLAGSTDTQYF. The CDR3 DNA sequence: TGTGCCAGCAGTAACCTAGCGGGGAGCACAGATACGCAGTATTTT.

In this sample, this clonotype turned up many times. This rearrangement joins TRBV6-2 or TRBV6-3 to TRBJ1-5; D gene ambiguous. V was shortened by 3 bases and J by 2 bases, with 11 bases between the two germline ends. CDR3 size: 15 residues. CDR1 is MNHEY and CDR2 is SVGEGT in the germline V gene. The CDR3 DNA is TGTGCCAGCAGTTATCTGACGGTGCGCAATCAGCCCCAGCATTTT. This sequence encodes CASSYLTVRNQPQHF.

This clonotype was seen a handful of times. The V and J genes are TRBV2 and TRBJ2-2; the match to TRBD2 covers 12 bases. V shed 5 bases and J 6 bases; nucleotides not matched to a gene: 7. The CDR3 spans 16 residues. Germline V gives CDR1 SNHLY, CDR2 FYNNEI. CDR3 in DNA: TGTGCCAGCAGTATCCGACTAGCGGGAGTTTCCGGGGAGCTGTTTTTT. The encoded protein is CASSIRLAGVSGELFF.

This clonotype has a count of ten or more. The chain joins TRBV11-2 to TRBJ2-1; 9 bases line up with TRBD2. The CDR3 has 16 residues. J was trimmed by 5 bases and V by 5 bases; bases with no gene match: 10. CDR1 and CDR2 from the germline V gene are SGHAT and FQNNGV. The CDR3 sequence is CASSMGRGGPNNEQFF. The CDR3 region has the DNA TGTGCCAGCAGCATGGGGCGGGGGGGCCCCAACAATGAGCAGTTCTTC.

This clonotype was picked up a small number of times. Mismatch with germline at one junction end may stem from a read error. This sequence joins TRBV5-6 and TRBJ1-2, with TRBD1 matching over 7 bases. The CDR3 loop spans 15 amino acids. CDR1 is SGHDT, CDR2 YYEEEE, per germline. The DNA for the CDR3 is TGTGCCAGCAGCTTGGTATCGACAGGGAACTCTGGCTACACCTTC. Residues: CASSLVSTGNSGYTF.